This T cell receptor beta chain was retrieved from a study of early T cells in non-severe SARS-CoV-2 infection listed by TCRdb under 2021. Describing the broader study: Because TCR sequencing was done on bulk RNA from unsorted whole blood, the alpha and beta chains could not be paired.

Results and caveats for the whole study, not just this receptor: Matching against VDJdb was skewed toward anti-spike CD8 responses, likely underestimated virus-specific expansions, and missed private and CD4 specificities.

Library construction relied on 5' RACE. For sequencing, a NextSeq 500 was employed. The TCR library protocol attached unique molecular identifiers to individual cDNA molecules to correct for sequencing error and PCR bias. Sequencing covered both TCR alpha and beta chains, and within each sample the abundances of alpha and beta sequences were tightly co-correlated. Processing in the source paper ran as follows. V gene, J gene and CDR3 annotation of TCR sequences was performed with Decombinator V4. TCRs were defined as expanded if a significant change between any two time points was detected under a Poisson model with p below 0.0001. TCR abundances were normalised to the total number of TCRs sequenced in each sample and reported as counts per million. VDJdb, accessed 1 November 2021, was searched for CMV, EBV and SARS-CoV-2 annotated TCRs, excluding TCRs annotated for multiple antigens. TCRdb itself trimmed the public reads at Q25 with fastp, ran MiXCR and retained productive beta chains. Rows matching on CDR3 protein sequence are summarized as one entry with the most common DNA and genes. The V and J calls shown here were made by TCRdb, not taken from the authors' results. The sample yields around 80,000 distinct CDR3 sequences; approximately 12% were counted once. The ten largest make up 3.4% of the sample.

Set within a cohort of healthcare workers in London, UK, this nested case-control study involved weekly PCR testing of nasopharyngeal swabs along with blood sampling. Healthcare workers were enrolled in the week of the UK lockdown, from 23 to 31 March 2020, and were followed every week for up to 16 weeks. This clonotype was observed a handful of times. No cognate antigen has been identified for it. A junction boundary mismatches the germline segment, possibly from a read error. The sequencing input was whole blood. The source of this sequence is an adult who was a healthcare worker with PCR-confirmed SARS-CoV-2 infection or an uninfected control (not recorded which).

The sequenced DNA: TGTGCCAGCAGCCTCCGACTAGCGGGAGCCCAGAGGTTC. The encoded protein is CASSLRLAGAQRF. The chain employs TRBV7-8 and TRBJ2-7, and TRBD2 matches 12 of the central bases. The CDR3 runs 13 residues from the cysteine to the phenylalanine. Only the CDR3 DNA stays, 39 bases, in frame from base 1. Via the germline V gene, CDR1 is SGHVS and CDR2 FQNEAQ.